Following are 8 T cell receptor beta chains from one sample sequenced in a study of OX40 agonist ivuxolimab in advanced cancers. This table comes from immunoSEQ multiplex PCR, and its TCRdb copy is limited to in-frame clones, with some not included. This sample yields 70,000 or so clones, of which around four fifths are seen a single time; about a tenth belongs to the top ten. The sequencing used CD4+ or CD8+ T cells sorted from blood, collected in a trial of the OX40 agonist ivuxolimab. Receptors were obtained from an adult with an advanced solid tumor such as melanoma, head and neck, liver or kidney cancer.

V is TRBV7-3 and J is TRBJ2-2; D gene ambiguous. CDR1 and CDR2 (germline): SGHTA, FQGTGA. The CDR3 is 13 residues long. V was clipped by 5 bases and J by 7 bases, with 11 bases between them. The DNA for the CDR3 is TGTGCCAGCAGCCCCTCGGTGAGCGGGGAGCTGTTTTTT. The encoded protein is CASSPSVSGELFF.

The CDR3 loop reads CASRFPGTDSNYGYTF. CDR3 nucleotide sequence: TGTGCCAGCAGATTTCCCGGGACAGACTCTAACTATGGCTACACCTTC. V is TRBV28 and J is TRBJ1-2, with TRBD1 identical over 7 bases. Germline CDR1 and CDR2: MDHEN and SYDVKM. With V trimmed by 6 bases and J by 0 bases, 10 bases remained unmatched. CDR3 length: 16 residues.

The chain links TRBV11-2 to TRBJ1-2; tentative D call: TRBD1 (6 bases). Deletions cut 4 bases from V and 7 bases from J, with 13 bases between. Germline CDR1 reads SGHAT; CDR2 reads FQNNGV. The CDR3 spans 13 residues. The CDR3 DNA sequence: TGTGCCAGCAGCTACCTAGGGGGGAGTGGCTACACCTTC. Protein sequence: CASSYLGGSGYTF.

The V and J genes are TRBV19 and TRBJ2-7; 8 bases map to TRBD2. After removal of 4 bases from V and 4 bases from J, the junction contained 6 bases not matched to a gene. Germline CDR1 LNHDA, CDR2 SQIVND (reference sequence). This CDR3 region has 14 residues. CDR3 loop: CASSTREAAYEQYF. The CDR3 DNA follows: TGTGCCAGTAGTACGCGGGAGGCGGCGTACGAGCAGTACTTC. Together with reference TRBV19 and TRBJ2-7, the CDR3 gives the full variable domain: DGGITQSPKYLFRKEGQNVTLSCEQNLNHDAMYWYRQDPGQGLRLIYYSQIVNDFQKGDIAEGYSVSREKKESFPLTVTSAQKNPTAFYLCASSTREAAYEQYFGPGTRLTVT.

V usage is TRBV19 and J usage is TRBJ1-5; 12 bases agree with TRBD1. Germline CDR1 reads LNHDA; CDR2 reads SQIVND (reference sequence). Losses at the gene ends were 5 bases for V and 11 bases for J; bases not matched to a gene: 10. This CDR3 has 15 amino acids. CDR3 residues: CASSLGTGGAGTQHF. The CDR3 DNA sequence: TGTGCCAGTAGTCTTGGGACAGGGGGCGCGGGTACCCAGCATTTT.

The V gene is TRBV7-2, the J gene TRBJ2-3; perhaps TRBD2 as D (6 bases). The CDR3 covers 15 residues. The V gene lost 1 base and the J gene lost 6 bases, with 14 bases spanning the gap. Germline V gene data show CDR1 as SGHTA and CDR2 as FQGNSA. The CDR3 sequence is CASSLGYAGGDTQYF. In DNA form, the CDR3 reads TGTGCCAGCAGCTTAGGCTACGCCGGAGGGGATACGCAGTATTTT.

This clone was picked up a small number of times. This chain connects TRBV29-1 to TRBJ2-5, with D unresolved. Germline-derived CDR1 and CDR2 are SQVTM and ANQGSEA. V was cut by 4 bases and J by 1 base, with 7 bases left in between. This CDR3 contains 12 residues. The CDR3 nucleotides read TGCAGCGTTGGGGCAGGCCAAGAGACCCAGTACTTC. Protein product: CSVGAGQETQYF.

This clone was detected only a few times. The V and J genes are TRBV18 and TRBJ1-5, with 7 bases fitting TRBD1. The V and J ends lost 3 bases and 6 bases, in that order; junction bases with no gene match: 5. Germline assignment: CDR1 KGHSH and CDR2 LQKENI. CDR3 length: 14 residues. CDR3 residues: CASSPTGSAQPQHF. The CDR3 nucleotides read TGTGCCAGCTCACCGACAGGGTCGGCTCAGCCCCAGCATTTT.